The present T cell receptor beta chain was sequenced within a study of CD8 T cells in Susac syndrome. CDR3 length equals 13 residues. V was clipped by 0 bases and J by 7 bases, with 9 bases between them. Germline V gene lookup returns CDR1 SEHNR and CDR2 FQNEAQ (reference sequence). A word on this clonotype: The target antigen is unknown.

The authors carried out high-throughput sequencing of TCR beta. They applied it to CD8+ and CD4+ T cells obtained from blood. It was negative isolation that provided the CD8+ and CD4+ T cells, whereas TEMRA cells were enriched by FACS. Broader study findings: Individuals included in the TCR sequencing and HLA analysis were acknowledged by the study to be relatively few in number.

With random hexamers, roughly 0.45 to 1 ug RNA was reverse transcribed. It was immunoSEQ multiplex PCR that amplified TCR beta CDR3 across 54 Vbeta and 13 Jbeta. In TCRdb, the immunoSEQ multiplex PCR reads were re-called with MiXCR into one record per CDR3 protein. The sample carries 100,000 to 150,000 distinct CDR3 sequences, 90% to 95% recorded once. The gene calls are TRBV7-9 and TRBJ1-2; D might be TRBD1 (6 bases). Source material: CD4+ T cells from PBMCs. This TCR was recovered from a human donor in good health. The CDR3 nucleotides are TGTGCCAGCAGCTTAGCGGGGGCAGGTGGCTACACCTTC. This translates into CASSLAGAGGYTF.